The rows below give T cell receptor beta chains drawn from one sample of a study of blood T cells in healthy people across ages. Each CDR3 protein gets one entry after TCRdb re-called the 5' RACE reads with MiXCR. The profile shows 380,000 or so distinct CDR3 sequences, about half of them singletons. The sequenced sample was blood. The receptor set was obtained from a man between 60 and 75 years old in good health. Each CDR3 is given with its conserved first and last residue.

CASSLAGGSGNEQFF,TRBV12-3/TRBV12-4,TRBJ2-1
CASSQDGTPGMGYTF,TRBV4-2,TRBJ1-2
CASTIIRLGDTQYF,TRBV2,TRBJ2-3
CASSATGAINSPLHF,TRBV27,TRBJ1-6
CANGVASWGTDTQYF,TRBV9,TRBJ2-3
CASSLDAGETQYF,TRBV5-6,TRBJ2-5
CSALMAGPYNEQFF,TRBV20-1,TRBJ2-1
CASSHRAGGRETQYF,TRBV12-3/TRBV12-4,TRBJ2-5
CASRGTVRAETQYF,TRBV27,TRBJ2-5
CASIITGAGGPLLQETQYF,TRBV7-9,TRBJ2-5
CASSLTSSGIYNEQFF,TRBV28,TRBJ2-1
CASSQGPGGELVETQYF,TRBV4-2,TRBJ2-5
CASSRTPLDFRGYTF,TRBV7-8,TRBJ1-2
CSAQGGRNTEAFF,TRBV20-1,TRBJ1-1